Each of the 16 T cell receptor beta chains below was sequenced from the same sample in a study of CD8+ T cells in alopecia areata. RNA was extracted and reverse transcribed into cDNA as the sequencing template. Profiled with immunoSEQ multiplex PCR; TCRdb holds only in-frame clones, not every one. The sample holds about 130,000 clones, 58% seen once. The material sequenced was CD4+ T cells sorted from blood, taken at week 0. The receptors come from a human donor with alopecia areata.

Only a few counts were recorded for this clone. The gene calls are TRBV19 and TRBJ1-2, with TRBD1 as a possible D gene (5 bases). V lost 3 bases and J lost 2, with 13 bases in between. Germline V gives CDR1 LNHDA, CDR2 SQIVND (reference sequence). CDR3 size: 15 residues. CDR3 nucleotide sequence: TGTGCCAGTAGTATCATCCCAGGGCCCAACTATGGCTACACCTTC. This sequence encodes CASSIIPGPNYGYTF.

This clone was observed a few times. The chain links TRBV29-1 to TRBJ2-5, with D perhaps matching TRBD2 (5 bases). The CDR3 consists of 11 residues. The V end lost 6 bases, the J end lost 3 bases, and 8 bases lay between the germline ends. Germline values: CDR1 SQVTM, CDR2 ANQGSEA. CDR3 sequence reads: CSVEREETQYF. CDR3 coding DNA: TGCAGCGTGGAGAGGGAAGAGACCCAGTACTTC.

The rearrangement links TRBV19 to TRBJ1-2; possible D gene TRBD1, 5 bases. With 7 bases removed from V and 10 bases from J, the gap between germline ends came to 22 bases. This CDR3 spans 14 amino acids. Germline-derived CDR1 and CDR2 are LNHDA and SQIVND (reference sequence). The CDR3 protein is CASTVPGTVRVYTF. The CDR3 nucleotides read TGTGCCAGTACCGTACCCGGGACGGTTCGCGTCTACACCTTC.

The chain is built from TRBV7-2 and TRBJ2-4, with 7 bases lining up with TRBD2. Germline values: CDR1 SGHTA, CDR2 FQGNSA. This CDR3 spans 14 amino acids. Trimming took 4 bases from V and 7 from J; bases not matched to a gene: 7. DNA for the CDR3: TGTGCCAGCAGCTCCCCAGGTAGCGGGAACATTCAGTACTTC. Translated, it gives CASSSPGSGNIQYF.

The chain links TRBV5-5 to TRBJ2-5; D is unclear. This CDR3 has 14 amino acids. V lost 2 bases to trimming and J lost 2 bases, with 10 bases between them. The germline CDR1 and CDR2 sequences are SGHKS and YYEKEE (reference sequence). As DNA, the CDR3 is TGTGCCAGCAGCTTAAAGCTGGGGCAAGAGACCCAGTACTTC. Its translation: CASSLKLGQETQYF.

Points on this clone: One end of the junction does not line up with germline, which may come from a read error. The V call is TRBV7-9, the J call TRBJ2-3; D uncertain. CDR3 length: 12 amino acids. Germline V CDR1 and CDR2: SEHNR, FQNEAQ (reference sequence). The CDR3 here is CASSVAADTQYF. CDR3 nucleotide sequence: TGTGCCAGCAGCGTAGCTGCAGATACGCAGTATTTT.

This clone has more than one count but fewer than ten. J is TRBJ2-1 and V is TRBV5-1; D unclear. V was clipped by 0 bases and J by 12 bases, with 13 bases between them. The CDR3 extends over 13 amino acids. Germline CDR1 and CDR2: SGHRS and YFSETQ. The CDR3 sequence is CASSLEPTIGQFF. The CDR3 bases are TGCGCCAGCAGCTTGGAACCAACAATTGGGCAGTTCTTC.

This chain uses TRBV5-6 with TRBJ2-5; D is ambiguous. CDR3 length: 14 amino acids. Trimming stripped 2 bases from V and 5 bases from J, with 13 bases between. Germline V gene lookup returns CDR1 SGHDT and CDR2 YYEEEE. The CDR3 bases are TGTGCCAGCAGCTTCTTATCCTCCGGGGAGACCCAGTACTTC. This gives the protein CASSFLSSGETQYF. Full variable domain (outside the CDR3, taken from reference TRBV5-6 and TRBJ2-5): DAGVTQSPTHLIKTRGQQVTLRCSPKSGHDTVSWYQQALGQGPQFIFQYYEEEERQRGNFPDRFSGHQFPNYSSELNVNALLLGDSALYLCASSFLSSGETQYFGPGTRLLVL.

The chain is built from TRBV25-1 and TRBJ1-2; TRBD1 might be the D (6 bases). Germline V gene lookup returns CDR1 MGHDK and CDR2 SYGVNS. The V end was cut by 7 bases, the J end by 4 bases, with 13 bases between. The CDR3 is made up of 13 amino acids. The CDR3 DNA follows: TGTGCCAGCACCCATACAGGGTCCTATGGCTACACCTTC. As protein: CASTHTGSYGYTF.

This clone has only a few counts. The CDR3 sequence: CASSTSGETQYF. The CDR3 bases are TGTGCCAGCTCAACTAGCGGAGAGACCCAGTACTTC. This chain links TRBV18 with TRBJ2-5; TRBD2 matches 8 bases. Germline V CDR1 and CDR2: KGHSH, LQKENI. The CDR3 contains 12 residues. The trim removed 5 bases at V and 4 bases at J, leaving 0 bases unmatched.

This clone was observed a handful of times. This chain links TRBV28 with TRBJ1-1; D uncertain. Trimming took 4 bases from V and 2 from J, leaving 5 bases between them. The length of the CDR3 is 12 residues. Germline V lookup: CDR1 MDHEN, CDR2 SYDVKM. The CDR3 spells CASSSTNTEAFF. In DNA form, the CDR3 reads TGTGCCAGCAGTTCCACAAACACTGAAGCTTTCTTT.

This CDR3 reads CASSTPGTGELFF. CDR3 DNA: TGTGCCAGCAGCACCCCAGGGACCGGGGAGCTGTTTTTT. The rearrangement joins TRBV5-6 to TRBJ2-2; D perhaps matches TRBD1 (5 bases). The V and J ends lost 4 bases and 5 bases respectively, with 9 bases between them. CDR1 and CDR2 (germline): SGHDT, YYEEEE. The CDR3 covers 13 residues.

The V and J genes are TRBV28 and TRBJ1-1, with D possibly being TRBD1 (5 bases). This CDR3 contains 15 residues. The germline V gene encodes CDR1 MDHEN and CDR2 SYDVKM. Trimming took 0 bases from V and 4 from J, leaving 12 bases between them. This chain's CDR3 is CASSLWEGGATEAFF. CDR3 bases: TGTGCCAGCAGTTTATGGGAGGGCGGGGCCACTGAAGCTTTCTTT.

The CDR3 DNA reads TGTGCCTGGAGTGACCAGGAGACTAATGAAAAACTGTTTTTT. Its translation is CAWSDQETNEKLFF. The chain links TRBV30 to TRBJ1-4; D unresolved. The CDR3 spans 14 residues. Germline CDR1 GTSNPN, CDR2 SVGIG (reference sequence). Trimming took off 1 base at V and 2 bases at J, with 8 bases between the two ends. Drawing the rest from reference TRBV30 and TRBJ1-4, the complete variable domain is SQTIHQWPATLVQPVGSPLSLECTVEGTSNPNLYWYRQAAGRGLQLLFYSVGIGQISSEVPQNLSASRPQDRQFILSSKKLLLSDSGFYLCAWSDQETNEKLFFGSGTQLSVL.

The gene calls are TRBV5-1 and TRBJ1-4; no clear D. The CDR3 covers 14 residues. Trimming took off 1 base at V and 5 bases at J, with 9 bases between the two ends. Germline lookup yields CDR1 SGHRS and CDR2 YFSETQ. The CDR3 DNA follows: TGCGCCAGCAGCTTGAGAGGAATAAATGAAAAACTGTTTTTT. Encoded protein: CASSLRGINEKLFF. Full variable domain (rest looked up from reference TRBV5-1 and TRBJ1-4): KAGVTQTPRYLIKTRGQQVTLSCSPISGHRSVSWYQQTPGQGLQFLFEYFSETQRNKGNFPGRFSGRQFSNSRSEMNVSTLELGDSALYLCASSLRGINEKLFFGSGTQLSVL.

This sequence joins TRBV5-8 and TRBJ1-1; D is unclear. This CDR3 region has 11 residues. Germline values: CDR1 SGHTS, CDR2 YDEGEE. V shed 0 bases and J shed 7 bases, with 4 bases lying between them. For the CDR3, the DNA is TGTGCCAGCAGCTTGGAACATGAAGCTTTCTTT. Amino acid sequence: CASSLEHEAFF.